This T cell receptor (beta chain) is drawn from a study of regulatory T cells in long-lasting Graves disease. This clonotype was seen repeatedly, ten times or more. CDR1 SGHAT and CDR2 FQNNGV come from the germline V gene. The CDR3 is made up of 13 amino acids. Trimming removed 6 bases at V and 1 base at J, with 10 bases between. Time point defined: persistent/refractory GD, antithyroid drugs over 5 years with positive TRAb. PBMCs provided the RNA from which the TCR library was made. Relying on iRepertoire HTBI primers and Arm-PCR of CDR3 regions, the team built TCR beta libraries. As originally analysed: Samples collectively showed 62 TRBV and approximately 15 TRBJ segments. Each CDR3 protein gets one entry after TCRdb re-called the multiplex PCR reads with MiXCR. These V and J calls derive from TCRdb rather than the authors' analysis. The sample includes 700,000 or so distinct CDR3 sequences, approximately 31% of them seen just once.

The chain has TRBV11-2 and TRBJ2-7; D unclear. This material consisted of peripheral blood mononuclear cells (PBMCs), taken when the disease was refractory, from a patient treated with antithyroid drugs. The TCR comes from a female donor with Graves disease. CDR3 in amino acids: CASRRDGSYEQYF. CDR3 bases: TGTGCCAGCAGACGCGACGGTTCCTACGAGCAGTACTTC. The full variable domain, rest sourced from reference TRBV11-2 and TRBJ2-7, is EAGVAQSPRYKIIEKRQSVAFWCNPISGHATLYWYQQILGQGPKLLIQFQNNGVVDDSQLPKDRFSAERLKGVDSTLKIQPAKLEDSAVYLCASRRDGSYEQYFGPGTRLTVT.